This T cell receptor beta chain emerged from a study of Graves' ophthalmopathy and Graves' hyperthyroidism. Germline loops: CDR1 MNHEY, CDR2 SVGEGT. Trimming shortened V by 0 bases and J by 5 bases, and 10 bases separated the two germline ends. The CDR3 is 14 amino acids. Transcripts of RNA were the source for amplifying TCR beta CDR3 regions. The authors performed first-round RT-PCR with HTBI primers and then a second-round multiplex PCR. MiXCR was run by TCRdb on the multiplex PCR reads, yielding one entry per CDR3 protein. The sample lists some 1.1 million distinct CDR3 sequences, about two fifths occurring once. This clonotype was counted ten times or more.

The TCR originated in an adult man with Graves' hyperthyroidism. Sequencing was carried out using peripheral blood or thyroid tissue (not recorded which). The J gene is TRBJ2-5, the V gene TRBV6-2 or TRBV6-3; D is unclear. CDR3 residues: CASSYSKISETQYF. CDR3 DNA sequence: TGTGCCAGCAGTTACTCGAAGATCTCGGAGACCCAGTACTTC.